Sequencing of this TCR beta chain was carried out in a study of OX40 agonist ivuxolimab in advanced cancers. About the study: Recorded diagnoses for dose-escalation patients were hepatocellular carcinoma, melanoma, renal cell or head and neck cancer. The study reported partial responses in three patients: one hepatocellular carcinoma, two cutaneous melanoma.

Data came from immunoSEQ multiplex PCR; TCRdb stores just in-frame clones and leaves some out. The table records about 54,000 clones, roughly 80% of them present only once. Looked up from germline, CDR1 is SGHRS and CDR2 is YFSETQ. V was clipped by 1 base and J by 11 bases; unmatched bases: 21. CDR3 length: 18 residues. The rearrangement uses TRBV5-1 and TRBJ2-1, with TRBD1 matching over 7 bases. The TCR sequence derives from an adult with an advanced solid tumor such as melanoma, head and neck, liver or kidney cancer. The sequences come from CD4+ or CD8+ T cells sorted from blood, collected in a trial of the OX40 agonist ivuxolimab. CDR3 DNA: TGCGCCAGCAGCTTGCGCGGTCTATTGGAAGGGGGCGCCGGGAAGCAGTTCTTC. This gives the protein CASSLRGLLEGGAGKQFF. Looking up the rest from reference TRBV5-1 and TRBJ2-1 gives the full variable domain: KAGVTQTPRYLIKTRGQQVTLSCSPISGHRSVSWYQQTPGQGLQFLFEYFSETQRNKGNFPGRFSGRQFSNSRSEMNVSTLELGDSALYLCASSLRGLLEGGAGKQFFGPGTRLTVL.